The present TCR beta chain was sequenced within a study of T cells in Graves' hyperthyroidism and ophthalmopathy. Whole-study results and caveats: Blood held most thyroid clonotypes expanded above 0.001 frequency.

Amplified regions were TCR beta CDR3 sequences from RNA transcripts. The HTBI set primed first-round TCR CDR3 RT-PCR. TCRdb called the multiplex PCR reads again in MiXCR, with one record for every CDR3 protein. This sample has hundreds of thousands of distinct CDR3 sequences, with approximately 42% found just once. The CDR3 is 14 amino acids. With 7 bases clipped from V and 8 bases from J, the junction kept 6 bases outside the gene matches. Per the germline V gene, CDR1 is MNHEY and CDR2 is SVGAGI. Clinical symptoms, serum thyroxine, TRAb, thyroid ultrasound and orbital computed tomography informed diagnoses. This clonotype occurred a few times. The antigen is not known.

Sequences were obtained from peripheral blood or thyroid tissue (not recorded which). The genes are TRBV6-5 and TRBJ1-6, with 9 bases identical to TRBD1. The source is an adult man with Graves' disease, either hyperthyroidism or ophthalmopathy (not recorded which). The CDR3 spells CASTIRDRDSPLHF. The CDR3 DNA reads TGTGCCAGCACCATCCGGGACAGGGATTCACCCCTCCACTTT.